This TCR beta chain was recorded in a study of tumor-infiltrating lymphocytes in localized non-small cell lung cancer listed by TCRdb under 2021. Looking at the study overall: Patients whose samples were collected after neoadjuvant chemotherapy, as well as both smokers and never-smokers and several histologies, were included in the cohort. Each patient provided resected tumor tissue plus uninvolved lung tissue from the same patient, with the uninvolved lung tissue described as non-adjacent to the tumor. For 55 patients, immunoSEQ T-cell fraction was compared between paired tumor and uninvolved lung. The overall ICON cohort comprised under 170 surgical patients with localized non-small cell lung cancer whose tumors were resected. TCR sequencing was one of several integrated assays, alongside flow cytometry, multiplex immunofluorescence, RNA-seq, exome sequencing and proteomics, applied to the same patients.

Including cysteine and phenylalanine, the CDR3 has 14 amino acids. Of all the DNA, just the CDR3 is kept, 42 bases in frame from base 1. The germline V gene encodes CDR1 ENHRY and CDR2 SYGVKD. V loses 3 bases, J loses 4 bases, and the germline ends lie 13 bases apart. Points the paper makes about the study in general: Because different assays used different pieces of the same tissue, intratumor heterogeneity could not be separated from technical variation. Recurrence-free survival showed no association with tumor T-cell fraction measured by TCR sequencing (p = 0.61). In line with immunofluorescence CD3 counts, TCRbeta sequencing supported higher T cell infiltration in tumors compared with uninvolved lung tissue. The TCR-derived T-cell fraction showed no difference between the flow cytometry-defined immunotypes IM1 (good prognosis) and IM2 (poor prognosis). Because assay coverage varied across patients depending on available tissue quantity, TCR sequencing was performed for only a subset of the cohort.

A single count supports this clone. The antigen it binds to is not known. No per-base quality is available; no much larger clone lies one base away. TCR sequencing with the immunoSEQ assay provided the T-cell fraction in tumor and uninvolved lung tissue. The study's own analysis went as follows. To analyze survival, patients were divided into a high T-cell fraction group (upper tertile) and a low T-cell fraction group (lower two tertiles), and the two groups were compared using a log-rank test. A signed-rank test was used to test paired tumor versus uninvolved lung differences in T-cell fraction. In TCRdb, the immuneACCESS table is reduced to in-frame sequences with V and J assigned. These tables do not hold every clone; where another copy was compared, an unresolved V gene accounts for under half, and the others remain unexplained. V, J and clone size are taken as reported in that table, and D and trimming were inferred from the DNA itself. Here the sample has roughly 13,000 clones; 65% to 90% occur a single time. Roughly a fifth of the sample goes to the ten largest clones.

Patient enrollment in ICON started in 2016, and the final patient was enrolled in late 2018. A subcohort of around 76 patients provided fresh tumor and matched uninvolved tissue for in-depth immune analyses, with TCR sequencing among those analyses. DNA isolated from bulk tissue, without cell sorting, was used for TCR sequencing. The rearrangement combines TRBV10-3 with TRBJ2-7; the D gene cannot be resolved reliably. The origin of this receptor is a human donor with non-small cell lung cancer. Sequenced input: lung tumor tissue. The base sequence is TGTGCCATCAGTGATTCAACGGACGATTACGAGCAGTACTTC. Translated, this gives CAISDSTDDYEQYF.